This T cell receptor (beta chain) was recorded in a study of CXCR3-negative and CXCR3-positive naive CD8 T cells (dated by TCRdb to about 2019). Some background on the complete study: About 135 million TRB reads were obtained in total, roughly 1.5 +/- 0.3 million reads per library. Diversity and physicochemical repertoire analyses were performed on around 10 donors pooled from two independent experiments. For the TRBV-TRBJ cluster analysis, the naive subsets came from a handful of donors, while the memory cells came from 3 donors. Study-wide conclusions, independent of this receptor: Both naive subsets had comparably high repertoire diversity, while memory CD8+ T cells had much lower repertoire diversity. Freshly isolated PBMCs were used for most assays because CXCR3 expression went down partially after cryopreservation. TRB CDR3s from CXCR3-positive naive cells showed higher hydrophobicity (lower Kidera factor 4), lower energy, and higher strength and volume indices than CXCR3-negative naive cells. Because surface CD5, which is linked to self-reactivity in mice, was comparable between the naive subsets, TCR interaction strength was also inferred from the physicochemical properties of TRB CDR3s. TRBV-TRBJ usage was similar between naive CXCR3-negative and CXCR3-positive cells from the same donor, while memory cells showed distinct patterns.

Notes on this clonotype: Its recognized antigen is unknown.

Each CD8+ T cell subset was flow-sorted in triplicate, and 300,000 to 350,000 cells per subset were placed directly into RLT lysis buffer. To exclude memory contaminants, naive CD8+ T cells were stringently defined as CD45RO-CCR7+CD27+CD95-. Standard density gradient centrifugation was used to isolate peripheral blood mononuclear cells from buffy coats. A FACSAria III was used to flow-sort naive CXCR3-negative and CXCR3-positive CD8+ T cells. An RNeasy Mini Kit was used to extract total RNA from the sorted cells. These reads were obtained on a NextSeq 550. The Human TCR Profiling Kit (MiLaboratory) was used to make UMI-labeled 5' RACE TRB cDNA libraries. The full amount of extracted RNA was used for cDNA synthesis, and the full amount of resulting cDNA was used for PCR amplification. The libraries were made side by side, with each library going through the same number of PCR cycles. On the authors' methods: With a minimum of two reads required per UMI, MIGEC and MiXCR pulled out about 52,000 +/- 9,100 unique UMI-labeled TRB cDNA molecules from each library. On average, approximately 40,000 +/- 10,000 functional in-frame TRB CDR3 nucleotide clonotypes lacking stop codons were found per library. Diversity metrics, including normalized Shannon-Wiener and Chao1, were computed in VDJtools after downsampling to 5000 UMI-labeled TRB molecules per sample. For the central five CDR3 residues, VDJtools calculated physicochemical properties weighted by clonotype size, namely interaction energy, strength, volume and Kidera factor 4. TCRdb reprocessed the reads into one record per CDR3 protein sequence, lacking DNA. The V and J calls were determined by TCRdb, not by the authors. The table for this sample records 65,000 to 75,000 distinct CDR3 sequences. Approximately 1.5% of the sample rests with the top ten.

The CDR3 numbers 13 residues from cysteine through phenylalanine. No DNA appears here. Material: naive CXCR3- CD8+ T cells from blood. Per the publication, the cell subset or site label means: CD45RO-CCR7+CD27+CD95- naive CD8+ T cells lacking CXCR3 (TNR3-). The chain employs TRBV12-3 or TRBV12-4 and TRBJ2-2; TCRdb reports TRBD1, a call that lacks DNA to check it against. The TCR sequence derives from a human donor in good health. Some clones in this sample may be carry-over from other donors' samples. The CDR3 reads CATGQGLTGELFF.